The clone carrying this TCR beta chain was observed a single time. A junction end diverges from the germline sequence, so it may reflect a read error. TCRbeta libraries were built with three rounds of nested PCR, modified from ARM-PCR. TCRdb fed the multiplex PCR reads into MiXCR, producing one record per CDR3 protein. The sample shows 48,000 or so distinct CDR3 sequences, roughly two thirds of them seen only once. This specimen comes from a study of tumor and adjacent non-tumor tissue in lung cancer. This sample's RNA came from whole unsorted tissue. More than 3 cm separated this lung sample from the edge of the tumor. Germline lookup yields CDR1 SGHRS and CDR2 YFSETQ. The CDR3 extends over 13 amino acids.

Source material: distant non-tumor lung tissue. The chain joins TRBV5-1 to TRBJ1-1; no clear D gene. This receptor was identified in a woman aged 70-85 years with non-small cell lung cancer. The CDR3 sequence: CTSRKDGDTEAFF. The CDR3 DNA reads as TGCACCAGCAGGAAGGACGGAGACACGGAAGCTTTCTTT.